This T cell receptor (beta chain) was sequenced for a study of blood T cell repertoires in COVID-19. Study background: Researchers got acute and convalescent COVID-19 samples from the United States, Italy and Spain. T cells, B-cell-depleted T cells, or PBMCs provided the cDNA or gDNA that served as material.

Authors' data handling: Reference gene primer amplification gave estimated nucleated cell counts. TCRdb's table, derived via immunoSEQ multiplex PCR, lists solely in-frame clones and lacks some. Clonal size and the V and J genes are those of that table, whereas D and trimming came from the DNA. This sample has about 57,000 clones; about 91% occur once, and the top ten carry 2% to 2.5%. Germline-derived CDR1 and CDR2 are SGHAT and FQNNGV. CDR3 length equals 11 residues. Trimming stripped 5 bases from V and 6 bases from J, with 8 bases between. The rearrangement uses TRBV11-2 and TRBJ2-7; D may be TRBD2 (5 bases). The source is a man between 60 and 70 years old with acute or convalescent COVID-19. Sequencing was carried out using peripheral blood. CDR3 nucleotides: TGTGCCAGCAGCAGAGGGAGCGAGCAGTACTTC. This encodes CASSRGSEQYF.